The rows below give T cell receptor beta chains drawn from one sample of a study of blood T cell repertoires in COVID-19. The protocol was immunoSEQ multiplex PCR, while the TCRdb copy is restricted to in-frame clones and leaves out a portion. This sample has thousands of clones, with 70% to 90% found just once. Sequencing used peripheral blood. These receptors originate from a human donor in a cohort sampled during active COVID-19. CDR3s include the opening cysteine and the closing phenylalanine or tryptophan. D genes are given only for firm matches. Clone size is stated in some rows and not others, as once, few, many or a class when expanded.

TRBV15	TRBD1	TRBJ2-7	NA	CATSRDPGTGSYEQYF	TGTGCCACCAGCAGAGATCCCGGGACAGGGTCCTACGAGCAGTACTTC
TRBV18	NA	TRBJ2-7	NA	CASSPGNRAGINEQYF	TGTGCCAGCTCACCGGGGAATAGAGCAGGGATAAACGAGCAGTACTTC
TRBV12-5	NA	TRBJ1-5	once	CASGFGGSGQPQHF	TGTGCTAGTGGTTTTGGGGGGTCGGGTCAGCCCCAGCATTTT
TRBV18	NA	TRBJ2-7	NA	CASSPRASSYEQYF	TGTGCCAGCTCACCACGGGCGAGCTCCTACGAGCAGTACTTC
TRBV3-1/TRBV3-2	NA	TRBJ2-2	NA	CASSHGGKGTGELFF	TGTGCCAGCAGCCATGGGGGGAAGGGGACCGGGGAGCTGTTTTTT
TRBV12-3/TRBV12-4	NA	TRBJ2-7	NA	CASSLGDYEQYF	TGTGCCAGCAGTTTGGGAGACTACGAGCAGTACTTC
TRBV2	TRBD1	TRBJ1-4	NA	CASSEIWTGGEKLFF	TGTGCCAGCAGTGAAATCTGGACAGGGGGGGAAAAACTGTTTTTT
TRBV15	NA	TRBJ2-3	once	CATSRGGSWGTDTQYF	TGTGCCACCAGCAGAGGAGGTAGCTGGGGCACAGATACGCAGTATTTT
TRBV7-7	NA	TRBJ2-2	NA	CASSLAPPSNAGELFF	TGTGCCAGCAGCTTGGCCCCCCCATCGAACGCCGGGGAGCTGTTTTTT
TRBV27	NA	TRBJ1-2	NA	CASSFRSRRGGYTF	TGTGCCAGCAGTTTCCGATCACGAAGAGGTGGCTACACCTTC
TRBV27	NA	TRBJ1-2	NA	CASSFTGQYGYTF	TGTGCCAGCAGTTTTACAGGGCAATATGGCTACACCTTC
TRBV9	NA	TRBJ1-2	NA	CASSVDGNGYTF	TGTGCCAGCAGCGTAGACGGGAATGGCTACACCTTC
TRBV27	NA	TRBJ2-7	NA	CASSLTGTYEQYF	TGTGCCAGCAGTTTAACAGGGACCTACGAGCAGTACTTC
TRBV9	NA	TRBJ1-2	NA	CASSVHDTLSYGYTF	TGTGCCAGCAGCGTCCATGACACGCTATCCTATGGCTACACCTTC
TRBV18	NA	TRBJ1-1	few	CASSPGQGTEAFF	TGTGCCAGCTCACCGGGGCAGGGCACTGAAGCTTTCTTT
TRBV29-1	NA	TRBJ2-3	NA	CSVPGDTQYF	TGCAGCGTTCCAGGGGATACGCAGTATTTT
TRBV5-1	TRBD2	TRBJ2-7	NA	CASSGGGPDEQYF	TGCGCCAGCAGCGGGGGGGGACCCGACGAGCAATACTTC
TRBV5-1	NA	TRBJ1-6	NA	CASSQPGEGGGSPLHF	TGCGCCAGCAGCCAGCCGGGGGAGGGAGGAGGTTCACCCCTCCACTTT
TRBV19	NA	TRBJ1-2	NA	CASSISGVYGYTF	TGTGCCAGTAGTATCTCCGGAGTCTATGGCTACACCTTC
TRBV3-1/TRBV3-2	NA	TRBJ1-1	NA	CASSSTQGTFF	TGTGCCAGCAGCAGCACTCAGGGTACTTTCTTT
TRBV7-9	NA	TRBJ2-7	NA	CASSQTSYRTYEQYF	TGTGCCAGCAGCCAAACGTCCTACCGCACCTACGAGCAGTACTTC
TRBV5-1	TRBD1	TRBJ2-3	NA	CASSSTGRTGGPDTQYF	TGCGCCAGCAGCTCAACAGGACGGACAGGGGGCCCAGATACGCAGTATTTT
TRBV21-1	NA	TRBJ1-4	NA	CASRSPGGVGKLFF	TGTGCCAGCAGATCCCCGGGGGGGGTTGGAAAACTGTTTTTT
TRBV14	NA	TRBJ1-2	NA	CASSHSLDRFTYGYTF	TGTGCCAGCAGCCACAGCCTGGACAGATTCACCTATGGCTACACCTTC
TRBV4-1	NA	TRBJ2-5	NA	CASSQVRGGETQYF	TGCGCCAGCAGCCAAGTTAGGGGAGGTGAGACCCAGTACTTC
TRBV18	NA	TRBJ2-1	once	CASSPASVFYLDEQFF	TGTGCCAGCTCACCTGCTAGCGTTTTTTACCTTGATGAGCAGTTCTTC
TRBV29-1	NA	TRBJ1-1	NA	CSVEAEMNTEAFF	TGCAGCGTTGAGGCGGAAATGAACACTGAAGCTTTCTTT
TRBV2	NA	TRBJ2-1	once	CASSEGASYNEQFF	TGTGCCAGCAGTGAGGGGGCCTCCTACAATGAGCAGTTCTTC
TRBV7-9	TRBD1	TRBJ2-1	NA	CASSSDRAYNEQFF	TGTGCCAGCAGCTCGGACAGGGCCTACAATGAGCAGTTCTTC
TRBV12-3/TRBV12-4	TRBD1	TRBJ2-7	NA	CASSRQGGYEQYF	TGTGCCAGCAGCCGACAGGGGGGCTACGAGCAGTACTTC
TRBV6-5	NA	TRBJ1-2	NA	CASSYSRVDGYTF	TGTGCCAGCAGTTACAGCAGGGTAGATGGCTACACCTTC
TRBV6-5	NA	TRBJ1-2	NA	CASSYSGAGLDYTF	TGTGCCAGCAGTTACTCTGGGGCTGGGTTGGACTACACCTTC
TRBV6-1	TRBD1	TRBJ1-1	NA	CASSEARDSMNTEAFF	TGTGCCAGCAGTGAAGCTCGGGACAGCATGAACACTGAAGCTTTCTTT
TRBV19	TRBD2	TRBJ2-2	NA	CASSILAGTNTGELFF	TGTGCCAGTAGTATACTAGCGGGAACAAACACCGGGGAGCTGTTTTTT
TRBV3-1/TRBV3-2	TRBD1	TRBJ1-5	NA	CASSRTGDSNQPQHF	TGTGCCAGCAGTCGGACAGGGGATAGCAATCAGCCCCAGCATTTT
TRBV18	TRBD2	TRBJ2-2	NA	CASSPPASGGTGELFF	TGTGCCAGCTCACCACCGGCTAGCGGGGGGACCGGGGAGCTGTTTTTT
TRBV3-1/TRBV3-2	TRBD1	TRBJ1-6	NA	CASNQNRGESPLHF	TGTGCCAGCAACCAAAACAGGGGCGAATCACCCCTCCACTTT
TRBV19	TRBD1	TRBJ2-1	NA	CASSRDRGDEQFF	TGTGCCAGTAGCAGGGACAGGGGCGATGAGCAGTTCTTC
TRBV2	NA	TRBJ1-2	NA	CASSPSNYGYTF	TGTGCCAGCAGTCCCTCGAACTATGGCTACACCTTC
TRBV18	TRBD1	TRBJ2-7	NA	CASSPSLTGDEQYF	TGTGCCAGCTCACCATCCTTGACAGGGGACGAGCAGTACTTC
TRBV12-3/TRBV12-4	NA	TRBJ2-1	once	CASSPQGYNEQLF	TGTGCCAGCAGCCCACAGGGCTACAATGAGCAGCTCTTC
TRBV2	NA	TRBJ1-5	NA	CASSVGLSYQPQHF	TGTGCCAGCAGTGTTGGACTTTCTTATCAGCCCCAGCATTTT
TRBV14	NA	TRBJ2-5	NA	CASSQVAGVTTQYF	TGTGCCAGCAGCCAAGTGGCAGGGGTGACGACCCAGTACTTC
TRBV27	NA	TRBJ2-3	NA	CASSLLYGTDTQYF	TGTGCCAGCAGTTTATTATATGGCACAGATACGCAGTATTTT
TRBV7-3	TRBD1	TRBJ1-6	NA	CASSLQGVGSPLHF	TGTGCCAGCAGCTTACAGGGGGTTGGTTCACCCCTCCACTTT
TRBV5-1	NA	TRBJ2-6	NA	CASSVDTAGANVLTF	TGCGCCAGCAGCGTAGACACGGCTGGGGCCAACGTCCTGACTTTC
TRBV6-5	TRBD2	TRBJ2-3	few	CASLLSGDRPDTQYF	TGTGCCAGTCTTTTGAGCGGGGACCGACCAGATACGCAGTATTTT
TRBV6-6	NA	TRBJ1-5	NA	CASNGVNNNQPQHF	TGTGCCAGCAACGGGGTTAATAACAATCAGCCCCAGCATTTT
TRBV6-2/TRBV6-3	NA	TRBJ2-1	NA	CASSPGLYNEQFF	TGTGCCAGCAGCCCGGGACTTTACAATGAGCAGTTCTTC
TRBV15	TRBD1	TRBJ1-5	NA	CATSLTGGINQPQHF	TGTGCCACCAGCCTAACAGGGGGGATCAATCAGCCCCAGCATTTT
TRBV10-3	NA	TRBJ1-1	NA	CAISRLDGMNTEAFF	TGTGCCATCAGTCGACTTGACGGGATGAACACTGAAGCTTTCTTT
TRBV4-1	NA	TRBJ2-7	NA	CASSQDILGQSSYEQYF	TGCGCCAGCAGCCAAGATATATTGGGCCAGTCTTCCTACGAGCAGTACTTC
TRBV11-3	NA	TRBJ2-7	NA	CASSLQQVPYEQYF	TGTGCCAGCAGCTTGCAGCAGGTCCCCTACGAGCAGTACTTC
TRBV12-3/TRBV12-4	NA	TRBJ2-3	NA	CASSPFTDTQYF	TGTGCCAGCAGCCCTTTCACAGATACGCAGTATTTT
TRBV19	TRBD2	TRBJ2-7	NA	CASSRGSGGLSEQYF	TGTGCCAGTAGTAGGGGTAGCGGGGGCCTCTCCGAGCAGTACTTC